This T cell receptor beta chain came from a study of shared clonotypes between healthy human individuals. CDR1 and CDR2 from the germline V gene are SGHKS and YYEKEE (reference sequence). V was pared by 4 bases and J by 2 bases, with 4 bases of the junction left unmatched. CDR3 size: 14 residues. Clones were sequenced by immunoSEQ multiplex PCR, and TCRdb holds only the in-frame ones, with some missing. This table has some 1.4 million clones, about 96% appearing once. Sequencing used naive CD4+ T cells sorted from blood. Stated subset: CD45RA+ positively selected. This receptor was taken from a man aged 25-45 years in good health. This chain connects TRBV5-5 to TRBJ2-7; 9 nucleotides agree with TRBD1. Here the CDR3 DNA reads TGTGCCAGCAGCGGGGACAGGGAGACCTACGAGCAGTACTTC. This encodes CASSGDRETYEQYF.